These 30 T cell receptor beta chains share one sample of origin, sequenced in a study of Ad26.COV2.S vaccination and SARS-CoV-2 variants. Libraries were prepared by immunoSEQ multiplex PCR; TCRdb keeps only in-frame clonotypes and omits some of them. The profile covers roughly 320,000 clones, with 70% to 90% appearing a single time and around 2% taken by the ten largest. Treatment noted: 15 to 20 received Ad26.COV2.S at low or high dose, single or two shots; 5 received placebo; per-sample allocation not given. The study sampled participants on day 63 after the first vaccine or placebo injection. The source was peripheral blood, collected in a trial of Ad26.COV2.S vaccine versus placebo. These receptor sequences come from a person between 18 and 65 years old who received the Ad26.COV2.S COVID-19 vaccine or a placebo.

This clone was seen only once. In DNA, the CDR3 is TGCAGCGTAGTAGGGGGTCGTGGGAACACTGAAGCTTTCTTT. This encodes CSVVGGRGNTEAFF. The rearrangement uses TRBV29-1 and TRBJ1-1, with D maybe TRBD1 (6 bases). The germline V gene has CDR1 SQVTM and CDR2 ANQGSEA. Trimming removed 6 bases at V and 1 base at J, with 15 bases between. The CDR3 totals 14 residues.

This clone has just one count. J is TRBJ2-3 and V is TRBV27; 9 bases map to TRBD2. The germline V gene encodes CDR1 MNHEY and CDR2 SMNVEV (reference sequence). The CDR3 is made up of 15 amino acids. Unmatched junction bases numbered 9, after V lost 6 bases and J lost 5 bases. The CDR3 coding sequence is TGTGCCAGCAGCCGACGCGGGGGGGCCATAGATACGCAGTATTTT. Translation gives CASSRRGGAIDTQYF.

The J gene is TRBJ1-2, the V gene TRBV13; 10 positions agree with TRBD1. Germline V lookup: CDR1 PRHDT, CDR2 FYEKMQ (reference sequence). The CDR3 totals 17 residues. The V and J ends lost 0 bases and 5 bases, in that order; junction bases with no gene match: 9. The CDR3 reads CASSLGTGGANRYGYTF. CDR3 sequence (DNA): TGTGCCAGCAGCTTAGGGACAGGGGGCGCGAATCGTTATGGCTACACCTTC.

The chain joins TRBV4-2 to TRBJ2-1; TRBD2 agrees at 12 bases. CDR3 length: 17 amino acids. The V segment lost 1 base and the J segment 2 bases; nucleotides outside the gene matches: 3. From germline, CDR1 is LGHNA and CDR2 YNFKEQ. DNA for the CDR3: TGTGCCAGCAGCCAAGGGACTAGCGGGGAACCCTACAATGAGCAGTTCTTC. As protein: CASSQGTSGEPYNEQFF.

This clone occurred once. CDR3 nucleotides: TGTGCCAGCAGCCCCAGCGGGGCGGGAACTAACTATGGCTACACCTTC. Its translation: CASSPSGAGTNYGYTF. The chain couples TRBV9 to TRBJ1-2; possible D gene TRBD1, 5 bases. V lost 4 bases to trimming and J lost 0 bases, with 16 bases between them. The CDR3 consists of 16 residues. CDR1 and CDR2 from the germline V gene are SGDLS and YYNGEE.

This clone was seen a single time. The chain recombines TRBV19 with TRBJ2-1; D remains unclear. Germline V gives CDR1 LNHDA, CDR2 SQIVND (reference sequence). Trimming shortened V by 4 bases and J by 4 bases, and 8 bases separated the two germline ends. This CDR3 spans 13 amino acids. CDR3 sequence: CASSKTLYNEQFF. For the CDR3, the DNA is TGTGCCAGTAGTAAGACCCTTTACAATGAGCAGTTCTTC.

The gene calls are TRBV20-1 and TRBJ2-1; 9 bases agree with TRBD1. The germline CDR1 and CDR2 sequences are DFQATT and SNEGSKA (reference sequence). This CDR3 is 19 amino acids long. J lost 2 bases, V lost 3 bases, and 17 bases had no gene match. CDR3 sequence: CSASPPGTGPFRPYNEQFF. Here the CDR3 DNA reads TGCAGTGCTAGTCCCCCCGGGACAGGGCCGTTTCGTCCCTACAATGAGCAGTTCTTC.

The chain links TRBV7-9 to TRBJ1-3, with D unclear. With 4 bases removed from V and 4 bases from J, the gap between germline ends came to 8 bases. CDR3 length: 13 amino acids. CDR1 is SEHNR and CDR2 is FQNEAQ in the germline V gene (reference sequence). This CDR3 is CASSSGRGNTIYF. The CDR3 region has the DNA TGTGCCAGCAGCTCCGGGCGAGGAAACACCATATATTTT.

This chain links TRBV4-3 with TRBJ1-1; 8 nucleotides align to TRBD1. Looked up from germline, CDR1 is LGHNA and CDR2 is YSLEER. With 0 bases clipped from V and 7 bases from J, the junction kept 10 bases outside the gene matches. The CDR3 is 16 residues long. CDR3 coding DNA: TGCGCCAGCAGCCAAGATTACGGGACAGGAGCCCTTGAAGCTTTCTTT. Amino acid sequence: CASSQDYGTGALEAFF.

This chain links TRBV5-4 with TRBJ1-1; TRBD1 matches at 7 bases. V lost 4 bases and J lost 1; bases outside the gene matches: 4. CDR1 and CDR2 from the germline V gene are SGHNT and YYREEE (reference sequence). The CDR3 loop spans 14 amino acids. This CDR3 is CASSTQGSNTEAFF. The CDR3, as DNA: TGTGCCAGCAGCACACAGGGGTCGAACACTGAAGCTTTCTTT. Full variable domain (outside the CDR3, taken from reference TRBV5-4 and TRBJ1-1): ETGVTQSPTHLIKTRGQQVTLRCSSQSGHNTVSWYQQALGQGPQFIFQYYREEENGRGNFPPRFSGLQFPNYSSELNVNALELDDSALYLCASSTQGSNTEAFFGQGTRLTVV.

The chain joins TRBV18 to TRBJ1-5; D possibly corresponds to TRBD1 (5 bases). Trimming took off 3 bases at V and 11 bases at J, with 14 bases between the two ends. The V gene's germline CDR1 is KGHSH and CDR2 LQKENI. This CDR3 contains 13 residues. The CDR3 DNA reads as TGTGCCAGCTCACCCCAGGCGGGGCCTTCCCAGCATTTT. Translation gives CASSPQAGPSQHF.

V and J are TRBV5-5 and TRBJ2-7; D might be TRBD2 (5 bases). Germline-derived CDR1 and CDR2 are SGHKS and YYEKEE (reference sequence). The ends were cut back, 0 bases at V and 4 bases at J, with 14 bases in the middle. The length of the CDR3 is 15 residues. CDR3 sequence: CASSLGGDTLYEQYF. The CDR3 DNA follows: TGTGCCAGCAGCTTGGGGGGAGACACCTTATACGAGCAGTACTTC.

This sequence joins TRBV5-4 and TRBJ2-3; a weak D match, TRBD2 (7 bases). V gave up 4 bases and J gave up 4 bases, with 19 bases separating them. Germline CDR1 is SGHNT and CDR2 is YYREEE (reference sequence). The CDR3 has 16 residues. CDR3 sequence: CASSTGSRGGADTQYF. The CDR3 bases are TGTGCCAGCAGCACGGGTTCTAGGGGGGGAGCAGATACGCAGTATTTT. Full variable domain (missing parts from reference TRBV5-4 and TRBJ2-3): ETGVTQSPTHLIKTRGQQVTLRCSSQSGHNTVSWYQQALGQGPQFIFQYYREEENGRGNFPPRFSGLQFPNYSSELNVNALELDDSALYLCASSTGSRGGADTQYFGPGTRLTVL.

This clone was seen only a few times. The V call is TRBV7-2, the J call TRBJ2-7; 7 positions match TRBD1. Trimming at V came to 1 base and at J to 7 bases, leaving 10 bases not matched to a gene. The CDR3 contains 15 residues. The V gene's germline CDR1 is SGHTA and CDR2 FQGNSA. CDR3 sequence: CASSLGDSRFSEQYF. The CDR3 nucleotides are TGTGCCAGCAGCTTAGGGGACAGTCGGTTTTCGGAGCAGTACTTC.

V and J are TRBV7-3 and TRBJ2-4; D may be TRBD1 (5 bases). V was shortened by 2 bases and J by 7 bases, with 12 bases between the two germline ends. CDR1 SGHTA and CDR2 FQGTGA come from the germline V gene. There are 14 residues in the CDR3. In nucleotides, the CDR3 is TGTGCCAGCAGCTTAGGGGAAGCAGGGAACATTCAGTACTTC. It codes for CASSLGEAGNIQYF.

The chain is built from TRBV30 and TRBJ2-5; 11 bases line up with TRBD1. Germline CDR1 is GTSNPN and CDR2 is SVGIG (reference sequence). Losses at the gene ends were 2 bases for V and 4 bases for J; bases not matched to a gene: 6. The CDR3 is 15 amino acids. As DNA, the CDR3 is TGTGCCTGGAGTCCCCGGACAGGGGGCGCAGAGACCCAGTACTTC. Its protein is CAWSPRTGGAETQYF.

The V gene is TRBV19, the J gene TRBJ1-4, with a tentative D call TRBD1 (5 bases). This CDR3 has 14 amino acids. CDR1 and CDR2 (germline): LNHDA, SQIVND (reference sequence). The V and J ends lost 2 bases and 4 bases respectively, with 8 bases between them. CDR3 in DNA: TGTGCCAGTAGTATAAAGGGGTTTAATGAAAAACTGTTTTTT. Its translation is CASSIKGFNEKLFF.

In its sample, this clone was seen a few times. The chain links TRBV9 to TRBJ1-1; no firm D call. V lost 3 bases to trimming and J lost 7 bases, with 10 bases between them. The CDR3 totals 12 residues. The germline V gene encodes CDR1 SGDLS and CDR2 YYNGEE. For the CDR3, the DNA is TGTGCCAGCAGCGCGGACCTGGGTGAAGCTTTCTTT. The encoded protein is CASSADLGEAFF.

The chain recombines TRBV7-6 with TRBJ2-1; 9 bases align to TRBD1. The germline gives CDR1 SGHVS, CDR2 FNYEAQ. V lost 1 base and J lost 4; bases outside the gene matches: 5. The CDR3 is 16 residues long. The CDR3 sequence: CASSLGSGQGYNEQFF. The CDR3 nucleotides read TGTGCCAGCAGCTTAGGGTCCGGACAGGGGTACAATGAGCAGTTCTTC. The whole variable domain, filled in from reference TRBV7-6 and TRBJ2-1, reads GAGVSQSPRYKVTKRGQDVALRCDPISGHVSLYWYRQALGQGPEFLTYFNYEAQQDKSGLPNDRFSAERPEGSISTLTIQRTEQRDSAMYRCASSLGSGQGYNEQFFGPGTRLTVL.

The rearrangement links TRBV5-6 to TRBJ1-3; D is possibly TRBD1 (5 bases). This CDR3 has 16 amino acids. Deletions cut 4 bases from V and 7 bases from J, with 21 bases between. Germline V gives CDR1 SGHDT, CDR2 YYEEEE. In nucleotides, the CDR3 is TGTGCCAGCAGCCCGGGGGGAGGCTATGGAAGGAACACCATATATTTT. Protein sequence: CASSPGGGYGRNTIYF.

This chain joins TRBV2 and TRBJ1-4; D gene uncertain. Germline loops: CDR1 SNHLY, CDR2 FYNNEI. V lost 0 bases and J lost 8, with 13 bases in between. There are 15 residues in the CDR3. CDR3 sequence: CASSEAWAGGEKLFF. The CDR3 DNA follows: TGTGCCAGCAGTGAAGCTTGGGCCGGTGGGGAAAAACTGTTTTTT.

The rearrangement joins TRBV7-9 to TRBJ1-1, with a tentative D call TRBD1 (5 bases). The CDR3 covers 15 residues. With 5 bases removed from V and 2 bases from J, the gap between germline ends came to 15 bases. The germline V gene encodes CDR1 SEHNR and CDR2 FQNEAQ (reference sequence). The CDR3, as DNA: TGTGCCAGCAGCGAGGGGTCGGGTAAAAACACTGAAGCTTTCTTT. Protein: CASSEGSGKNTEAFF.

The chain links TRBV30 to TRBJ1-3; D uncertain. The length of the CDR3 is 13 residues. V lost 2 bases, J lost 3 bases, and 8 bases lay in between. Germline V gives CDR1 GTSNPN, CDR2 SVGIG (reference sequence). In nucleotides, the CDR3 is TGTGCCTGGAGTCTAAACCATGGAAACACCATATATTTT. This translates into CAWSLNHGNTIYF.

The genes are TRBV19 and TRBJ2-1; 10 bases line up with TRBD1. This CDR3 is built from 16 residues. V was pared by 6 bases and J by 6 bases, with 11 bases of the junction left unmatched. CDR1 and CDR2 (germline): LNHDA, SQIVND (reference sequence). DNA for the CDR3: TGTGCCAGTAGACGCCGGGACAGGGGAGAAGGCAATGAGCAGTTCTTC. It is translated as CASRRRDRGEGNEQFF.

The rearrangement uses TRBV3-1 (or the pseudogene TRBV3-2) and TRBJ1-2; D remains unclear. Trimming took 1 base from V and 6 from J, leaving 9 bases between them. The germline V gene has CDR1 LGHDT and CDR2 YNNKEL (reference sequence). This CDR3 has 13 residues. CDR3: CASSQGGGNGYTF. CDR3 coding DNA: TGTGCCAGCAGCCAAGGAGGAGGGAATGGCTACACCTTC.

This chain links TRBV6-6 with TRBJ1-1; no firm D call. The CDR3 is 14 amino acids. CDR1 MNHNY and CDR2 SVGAGI come from the germline V gene (reference sequence). V lost 3 bases, J lost 8 bases, and 16 bases lay in between. CDR3 region: CASSYPSGGWEAFF. CDR3 DNA sequence: TGTGCCAGCAGTTATCCCTCGGGAGGATGGGAAGCTTTCTTT.

The chain links TRBV5-1 to TRBJ1-2; 11 bases align to TRBD1. Germline CDR1 SGHRS, CDR2 YFSETQ. After removal of 4 bases from V and 7 bases from J, the junction contained 6 bases not matched to a gene. The CDR3 extends over 14 amino acids. The CDR3 is CASSPGQGASGYTF. The CDR3 DNA is TGCGCCAGCAGCCCCGGACAGGGGGCGAGTGGCTACACCTTC.

The chain uses TRBV27 and TRBJ1-6; D might be TRBD1 (5 bases). The CDR3 runs 17 residues. Trimming took off 5 bases at V and 0 bases at J, with 14 bases between the two ends. CDR1 and CDR2 (germline): MNHEY, SMNVEV (reference sequence). The CDR3: CASSRDRSSSYNSPLHF. CDR3 in DNA: TGTGCCAGCAGTCGGGACCGCTCGAGCTCCTATAATTCACCCCTCCACTTT.

The chain joins TRBV6-5 to TRBJ1-2, with TRBD1 as a possible D gene (5 bases). V lost 6 bases to trimming and J lost 6 bases, with 14 bases between them. This CDR3 region has 13 residues. CDR1 MNHEY and CDR2 SVGAGI come from the germline V gene. The CDR3 sequence is CASRLQVSHGYTF. The CDR3 bases are TGTGCCAGCAGGTTACAGGTCTCTCATGGCTACACCTTC.

V gene TRBV7-2 combines with J gene TRBJ1-3, with a tentative D call TRBD1 (5 bases). V was pared by 4 bases and J by 2 bases, with 6 bases between. The CDR3 loop spans 13 amino acids. The germline gives CDR1 SGHTA, CDR2 FQGNSA. The chain's CDR3 is CASSSTAGNTIYF. CDR3 nucleotide sequence: TGTGCCAGCAGCTCGACAGCTGGAAACACCATATATTTT. The full variable domain, rest sourced from reference TRBV7-2 and TRBJ1-3, is GAGVSQSPSNKVTEKGKDVELRCDPISGHTALYWYRQSLGQGLEFLIYFQGNSAPDKSGLPSDRFSAERTGGSVSTLTIQRTQQEDSAVYLCASSSTAGNTIYFGEGSWLTVV.